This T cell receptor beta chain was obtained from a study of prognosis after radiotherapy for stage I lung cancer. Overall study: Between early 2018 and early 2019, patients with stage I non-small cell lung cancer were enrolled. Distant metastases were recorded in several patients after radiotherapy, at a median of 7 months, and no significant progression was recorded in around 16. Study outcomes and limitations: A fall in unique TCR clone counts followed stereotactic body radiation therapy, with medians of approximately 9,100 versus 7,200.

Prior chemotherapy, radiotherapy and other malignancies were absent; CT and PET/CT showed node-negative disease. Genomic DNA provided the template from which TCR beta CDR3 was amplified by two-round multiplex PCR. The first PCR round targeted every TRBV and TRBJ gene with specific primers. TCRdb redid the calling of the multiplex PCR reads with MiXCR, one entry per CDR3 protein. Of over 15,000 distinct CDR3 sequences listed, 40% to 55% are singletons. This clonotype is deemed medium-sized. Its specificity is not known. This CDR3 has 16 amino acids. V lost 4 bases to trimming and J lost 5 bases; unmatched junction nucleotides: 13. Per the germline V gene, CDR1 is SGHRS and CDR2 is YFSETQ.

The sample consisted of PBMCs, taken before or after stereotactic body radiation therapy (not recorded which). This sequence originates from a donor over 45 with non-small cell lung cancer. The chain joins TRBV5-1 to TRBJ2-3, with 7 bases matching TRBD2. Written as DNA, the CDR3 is TGCGCCAGCAGCCCAACTAGCGTTGGGATTGGAGATACGCAGTATTTT. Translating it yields CASSPTSVGIGDTQYF.